This T cell receptor beta chain was found in a study of control samples from healthy donors and cancer patients. Germline V gives CDR1 KGHSH, CDR2 LQKENI. The ends lost 3 bases at V and 3 bases at J; junction bases unmatched: 4. The CDR3 has 14 residues. TCRdb's table, derived via immunoSEQ multiplex PCR, lists solely in-frame clones and lacks some. The sample holds 55,000 to 65,000 clones, about 89% seen once. What was sequenced was PBMCs. This chain joins TRBV18 and TRBJ2-5; 7 bases are a match to TRBD2. This TCR was recovered from an older woman with lung cancer. The CDR3 region has the DNA TGTGCCAGCTCACCGGGAAGCGGGAAAGAGACCCAGTACTTC. It specifies CASSPGSGKETQYF.